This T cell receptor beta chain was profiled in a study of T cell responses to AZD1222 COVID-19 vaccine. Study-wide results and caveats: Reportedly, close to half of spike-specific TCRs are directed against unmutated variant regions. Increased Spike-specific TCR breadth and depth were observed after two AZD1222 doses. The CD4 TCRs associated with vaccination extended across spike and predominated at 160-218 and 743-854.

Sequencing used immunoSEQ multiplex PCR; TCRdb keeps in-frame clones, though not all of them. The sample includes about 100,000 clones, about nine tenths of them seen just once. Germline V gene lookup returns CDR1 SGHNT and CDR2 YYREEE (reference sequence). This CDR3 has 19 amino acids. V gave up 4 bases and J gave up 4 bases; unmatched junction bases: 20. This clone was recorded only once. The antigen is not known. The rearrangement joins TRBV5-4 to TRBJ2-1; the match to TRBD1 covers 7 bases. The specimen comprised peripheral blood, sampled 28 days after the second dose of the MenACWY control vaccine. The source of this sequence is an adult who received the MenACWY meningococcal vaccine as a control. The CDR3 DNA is TGTGCCAGCAGCCCCCAACGGGGTCCGCGCCAGGGGGTTTACAATGAGCAGTTCTTC. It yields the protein CASSPQRGPRQGVYNEQFF.